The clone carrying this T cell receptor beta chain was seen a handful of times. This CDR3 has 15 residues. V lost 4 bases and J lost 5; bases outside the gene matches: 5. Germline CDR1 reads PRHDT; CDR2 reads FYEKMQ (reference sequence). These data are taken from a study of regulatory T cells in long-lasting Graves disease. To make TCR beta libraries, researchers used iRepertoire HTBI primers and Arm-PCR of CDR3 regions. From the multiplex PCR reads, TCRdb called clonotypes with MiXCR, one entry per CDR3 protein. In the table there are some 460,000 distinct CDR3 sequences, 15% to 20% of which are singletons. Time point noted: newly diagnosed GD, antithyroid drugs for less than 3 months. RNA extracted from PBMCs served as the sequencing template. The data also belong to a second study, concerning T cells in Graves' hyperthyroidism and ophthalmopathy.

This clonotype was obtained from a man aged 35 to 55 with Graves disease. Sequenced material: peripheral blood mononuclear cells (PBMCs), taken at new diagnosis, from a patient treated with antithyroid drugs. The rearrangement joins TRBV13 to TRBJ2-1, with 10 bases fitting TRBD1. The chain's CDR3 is CASSSRDRGDNEQFF. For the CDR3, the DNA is TGTGCCAGCAGCTCGCGGGACAGGGGAGACAATGAGCAGTTCTTC.